This TCR beta chain was sequenced during a study of blood T cells in healthy people across ages. Overall study findings and caveats: Long-lived donors had more naive CD4+ cells and higher diversity than aged donors.

Together with a sample-barcoded 5' primer, a J-beta primer mix was included in a second PCR lasting about 6 to 12 cycles. TCRdb used MiXCR to reprocess the 5' RACE reads, holding one entry per CDR3 protein. The sample lists some 1.5 million distinct CDR3 sequences; roughly 27% were seen once. The CDR3 length is 10 residues. Worth noting for this clonotype: Its antigen is currently unknown.

Each of the donors had 8 to 10 milliliters of peripheral blood drawn into EDTA-treated Vacutainer tubes. This sequence was found in a woman under 40 in good health. The chain joins TRBV21-1 to TRBJ2-1; the listed D gene, TRBD2, was not tested against the DNA. TRBV21-1 is a recognized pseudogene. The specimen was blood. CDR3 in amino acids: CASSALEQFF. CDR3 DNA sequence: TGTGCCAGCAGCGCCCTAGAGCAGTTCTTC.